This T cell receptor beta chain was identified in a study of cytomegalovirus exposure and HLA in healthy donors (dated by TCRdb to about 2017). Study-level background: According to a later analysis, one platform produced both the roughly 130 validation repertoires and the 666 repertoires of the first cohort. The study was designed to test whether signatures of past pathogen exposure could be identified by cataloging public T cell receptors. Besides the first cohort of roughly 660 subjects, a separate validation cohort made up of 120 different subjects was used. To predict cytomegalovirus infection status, the study combined high-throughput TCR immunosequencing, statistical association of individual TCRs with disease status, and machine learning.

In regard to this clone: No antigen is known for it. Per-base quality was not reported, and no clone a single base away is much larger than it.

The paper as a whole reports these results and caveats: Subsequent analysis determined that TCRs grouped into clusters in the first cohort also showed a tendency toward co-occurrence across the roughly 130 validation repertoires, and about 93% of cluster scores exceeded 0. According to the authors, the approach could potentially be generalized to other disease states and immunological phenotypes. Three of the identified cytomegalovirus-associated TCR beta chains were confirmed in vitro to be specific for cytomegalovirus antigens. The study listed approximately 160 TCR beta chains as associated with cytomegalovirus. The validation cohort had no HLA typing available for a later analysis, so co-occurrence within that cohort was assessed over all 130 or so repertoires. While some public TCRs were present in many individuals, most TCR sequences turned up only very rarely across donors. In both the original and validation cohorts, the classifier was reported to diagnose cytomegalovirus status with high specificity and sensitivity.

The donors belonged to the validation cohort of approximately 130 subjects, which was separate from the roughly 670-subject first cohort. Measured from the cysteine to the phenylalanine, the CDR3 is 14 residues long. Only CDR3 DNA is held: 42 bases, read in frame from base 1. V gives up 1 base and J gives up 3 bases, and the segment between their germline ends measures 9 bases. In the germline V gene, CDR1 corresponds to SGHRS and CDR2 to YFSETQ. To prepare the library, the immunoSEQ multiplex PCR assay was applied. For the original study's pipeline: To diagnose cytomegalovirus status from the catalog of TCR beta chain sequences, a statistical classification framework was built. Imported from immuneACCESS, the table was reduced by TCRdb to in-frame sequences with V and J called. These copies leave out some clones; in studies compared against another copy, an unresolved V gene accounts for under half, and the cause of the remainder is not known. V and J calls and clone size come straight from that table; D and trimming were deduced from the DNA. The sample profile shows about 270,000 clones; 65% to 90% of them were found once. The ten largest clones represent over 0.95% of the sample.

The sequenced sample was PBMCs. This sequence originates from a woman between 18 and 29 years old in good health and CMV-seronegative. The V and J segments used are TRBV5-1 and TRBJ2-3; TRBD1 could be the D gene, as 5 bases match. The nucleotide sequence reads as follows: TGCGCCAGCAGCTTGATCGACAGTACAGATACGCAGTATTTT. Its amino acids are CASSLIDSTDTQYF.